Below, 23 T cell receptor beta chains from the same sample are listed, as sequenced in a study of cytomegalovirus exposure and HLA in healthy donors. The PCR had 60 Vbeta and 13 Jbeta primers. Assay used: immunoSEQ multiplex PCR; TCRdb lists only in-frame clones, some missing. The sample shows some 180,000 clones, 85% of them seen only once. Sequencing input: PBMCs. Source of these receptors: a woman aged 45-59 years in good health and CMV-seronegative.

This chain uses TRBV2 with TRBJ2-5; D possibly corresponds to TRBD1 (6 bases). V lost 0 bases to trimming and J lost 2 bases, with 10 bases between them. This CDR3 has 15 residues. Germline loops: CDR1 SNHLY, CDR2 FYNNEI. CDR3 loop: CASSEAETGQETQYF. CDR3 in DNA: TGTGCCAGCAGTGAAGCAGAGACAGGTCAAGAGACCCAGTACTTC.

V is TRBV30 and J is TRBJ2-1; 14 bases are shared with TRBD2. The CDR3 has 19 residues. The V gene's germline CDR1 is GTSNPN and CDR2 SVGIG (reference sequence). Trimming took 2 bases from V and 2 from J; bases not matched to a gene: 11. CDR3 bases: TGTGCCTGGAGTAATCAAGGGACTAGCGGGAGAGGAGCCTACAATGAGCAGTTCTTC. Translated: CAWSNQGTSGRGAYNEQFF.

The CDR3 DNA sequence: TGTGCCAGCAGTAAATCCGGGACAGGGGGCCCGGATCAGCCCCAGCATTTT. This sequence encodes CASSKSGTGGPDQPQHF. The V call is TRBV27, the J call TRBJ1-5; 12 bases agree with TRBD1. J gave up 5 bases and V 5 bases, and 10 bases lay outside the gene matches. The CDR3 contains 17 residues. The germline V gene encodes CDR1 MNHEY and CDR2 SMNVEV (reference sequence).

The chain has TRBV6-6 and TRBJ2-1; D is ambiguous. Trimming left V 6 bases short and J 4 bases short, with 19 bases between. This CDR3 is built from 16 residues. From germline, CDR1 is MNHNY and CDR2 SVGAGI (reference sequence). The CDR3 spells CASSSRSTARYNEQFF. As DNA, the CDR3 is TGTGCCAGCAGCTCTAGATCTACCGCTAGATACAATGAGCAGTTCTTC.

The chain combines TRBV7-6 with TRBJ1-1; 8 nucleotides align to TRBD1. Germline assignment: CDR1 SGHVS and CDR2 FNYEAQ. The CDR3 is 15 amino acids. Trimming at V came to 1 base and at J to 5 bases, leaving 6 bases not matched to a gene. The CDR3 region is CASSLGTGLGTEAFF. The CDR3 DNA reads TGTGCCAGCAGCTTAGGGACAGGGTTGGGGACTGAAGCTTTCTTT.

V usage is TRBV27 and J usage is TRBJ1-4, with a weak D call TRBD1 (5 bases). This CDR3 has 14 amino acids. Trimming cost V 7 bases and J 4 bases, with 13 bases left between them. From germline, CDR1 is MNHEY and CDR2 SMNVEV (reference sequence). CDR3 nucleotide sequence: TGTGCCAGCACGGGGGTTCGCAATAATGAAAAACTGTTTTTT. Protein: CASTGVRNNEKLFF. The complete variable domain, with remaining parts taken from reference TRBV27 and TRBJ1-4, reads EAQVTQNPRYLITVTGKKLTVTCSQNMNHEYMSWYRQDPGLGLRQIYYSMNVEVTDKGDVPEGYKVSRKEKRNFPLILESPSPNQTSLYFCASTGVRNNEKLFFGSGTQLSVL.

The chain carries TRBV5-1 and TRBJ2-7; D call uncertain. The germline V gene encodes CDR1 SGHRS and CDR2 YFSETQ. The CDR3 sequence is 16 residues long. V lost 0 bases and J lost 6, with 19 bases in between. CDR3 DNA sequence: TGCGCCAGCAGCTTGGGCGCAAGGAGTGGAGTGGGCGAGCAGTACTTC. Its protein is CASSLGARSGVGEQYF.

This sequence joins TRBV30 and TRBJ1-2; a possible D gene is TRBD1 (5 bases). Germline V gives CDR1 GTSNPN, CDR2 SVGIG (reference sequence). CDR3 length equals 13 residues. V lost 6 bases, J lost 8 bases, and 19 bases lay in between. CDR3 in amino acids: CACPLGAVGGYTF. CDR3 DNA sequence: TGTGCCTGCCCCCTAGGGGCCGTGGGCGGCTACACCTTC.

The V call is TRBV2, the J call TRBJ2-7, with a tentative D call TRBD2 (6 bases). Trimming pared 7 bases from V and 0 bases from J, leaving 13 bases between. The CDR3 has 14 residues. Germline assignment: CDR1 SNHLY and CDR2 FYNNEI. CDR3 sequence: CASTGTFSSYEQYF. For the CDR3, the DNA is TGTGCCAGCACTGGGACTTTTAGCTCCTACGAGCAGTACTTC.

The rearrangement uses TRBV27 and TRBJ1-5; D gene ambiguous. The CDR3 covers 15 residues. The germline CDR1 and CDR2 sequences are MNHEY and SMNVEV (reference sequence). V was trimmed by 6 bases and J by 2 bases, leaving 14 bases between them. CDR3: CASRDVAAGNQPQHF. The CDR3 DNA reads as TGTGCCAGCAGGGATGTGGCTGCGGGCAATCAGCCCCAGCATTTT.

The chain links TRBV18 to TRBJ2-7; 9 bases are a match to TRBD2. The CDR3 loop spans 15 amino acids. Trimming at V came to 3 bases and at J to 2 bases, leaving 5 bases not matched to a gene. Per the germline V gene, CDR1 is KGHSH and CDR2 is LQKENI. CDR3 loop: CASSPSSGATYEQYF. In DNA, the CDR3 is TGTGCCAGCTCACCCTCTAGCGGGGCAACCTACGAGCAGTACTTC.

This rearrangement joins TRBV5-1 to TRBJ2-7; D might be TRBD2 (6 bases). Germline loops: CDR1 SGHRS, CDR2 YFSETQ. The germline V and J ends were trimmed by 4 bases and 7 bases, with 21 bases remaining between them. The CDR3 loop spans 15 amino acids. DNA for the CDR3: TGCGCCAGCAGCGGTCAGGGAGGCCAGTCCCCTGAGCAGTACTTC. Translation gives CASSGQGGQSPEQYF. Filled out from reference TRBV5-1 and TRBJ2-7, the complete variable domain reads KAGVTQTPRYLIKTRGQQVTLSCSPISGHRSVSWYQQTPGQGLQFLFEYFSETQRNKGNFPGRFSGRQFSNSRSEMNVSTLELGDSALYLCASSGQGGQSPEQYFGPGTRLTVT.

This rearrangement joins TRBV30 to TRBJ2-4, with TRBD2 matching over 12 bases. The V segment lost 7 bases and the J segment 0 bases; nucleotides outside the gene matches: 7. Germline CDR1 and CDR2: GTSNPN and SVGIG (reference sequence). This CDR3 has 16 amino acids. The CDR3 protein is CASRLAGVLAKNIQYF. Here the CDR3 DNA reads TGTGCCTCACGACTAGCGGGAGTCTTAGCCAAAAACATTCAGTACTTC.

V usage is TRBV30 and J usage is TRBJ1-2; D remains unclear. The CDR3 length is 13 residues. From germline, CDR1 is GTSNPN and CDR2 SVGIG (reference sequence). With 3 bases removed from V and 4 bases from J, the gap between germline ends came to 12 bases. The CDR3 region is CAWSSRLGYGYTF. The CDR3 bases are TGTGCCTGGAGCTCCAGACTGGGCTATGGCTACACCTTC.

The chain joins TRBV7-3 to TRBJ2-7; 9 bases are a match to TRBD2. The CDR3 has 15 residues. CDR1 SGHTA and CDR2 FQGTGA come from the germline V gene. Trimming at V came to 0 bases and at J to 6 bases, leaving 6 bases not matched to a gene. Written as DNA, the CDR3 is TGTGCCAGCAGCTTAACGGGCGGGAGGGTTAGCGAGCAGTACTTC. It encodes CASSLTGGRVSEQYF.

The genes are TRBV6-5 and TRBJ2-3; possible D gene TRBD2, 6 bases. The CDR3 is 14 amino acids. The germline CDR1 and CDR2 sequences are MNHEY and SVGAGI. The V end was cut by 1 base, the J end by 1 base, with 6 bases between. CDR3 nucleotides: TGTGCCAGCAGTTACTGGGAGGGCACAGATACGCAGTATTTT. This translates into CASSYWEGTDTQYF.

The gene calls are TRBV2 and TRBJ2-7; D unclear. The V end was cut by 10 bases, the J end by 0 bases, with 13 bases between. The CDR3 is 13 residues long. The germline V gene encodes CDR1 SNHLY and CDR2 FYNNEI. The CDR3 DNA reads TGTGCCACTACCCCCCAATTCTCCTACGAGCAGTACTTC. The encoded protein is CATTPQFSYEQYF.

The CDR3 loop reads CASSLGQATVSYNEQFF. The CDR3 DNA reads as TGTGCCAGCAGCTTAGGACAGGCCACTGTTTCCTACAATGAGCAGTTCTTC. The chain is built from TRBV7-8 and TRBJ2-1; D is possibly TRBD1 (6 bases). The V and J ends lost 1 base and 1 base respectively, with 14 bases between them. CDR3 length equals 17 residues. Germline V gene sequence: CDR1 SGHVS, CDR2 FQNEAQ.

The CDR3 nucleotides are TGTGCCAGCAGCCACGGACAGGTTAATGAAAAACTGTTTTTT. Encoded protein: CASSHGQVNEKLFF. The V gene is TRBV16, the J gene TRBJ1-4, with 7 nucleotides matching TRBD1. The CDR3 covers 14 residues. Germline CDR1 reads KGHSY; CDR2 reads FQNENV. With V trimmed by 3 bases and J by 4 bases, 2 bases remained unmatched.

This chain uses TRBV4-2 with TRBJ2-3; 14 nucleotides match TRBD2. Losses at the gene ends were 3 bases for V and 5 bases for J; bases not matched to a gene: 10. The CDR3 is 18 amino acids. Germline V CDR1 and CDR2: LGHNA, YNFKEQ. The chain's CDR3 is CASSQPLGLAGERDTQYF. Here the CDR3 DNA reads TGTGCCAGCAGCCAGCCCCTGGGACTAGCGGGAGAAAGAGATACGCAGTATTTT.

The chain's CDR3 is CASSRSSSGGGNYGYTF. The CDR3 DNA reads as TGTGCCAGCAGCCGATCCAGCTCAGGGGGCGGTAACTATGGCTACACCTTC. The chain employs TRBV7-2 and TRBJ1-2; 8 bases are shared with TRBD1. V trimming: 5 bases; J trimming: 1 base; junction bases outside the gene matches: 12. The CDR3 spans 17 residues. The germline CDR1 and CDR2 sequences are SGHTA and FQGNSA.

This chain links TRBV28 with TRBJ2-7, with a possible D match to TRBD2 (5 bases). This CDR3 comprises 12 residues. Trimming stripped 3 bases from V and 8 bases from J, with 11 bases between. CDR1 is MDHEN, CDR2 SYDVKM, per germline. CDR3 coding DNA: TGTGCCAGCAGTTTCGAGGGTACTAAGCAGTACTTC. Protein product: CASSFEGTKQYF.

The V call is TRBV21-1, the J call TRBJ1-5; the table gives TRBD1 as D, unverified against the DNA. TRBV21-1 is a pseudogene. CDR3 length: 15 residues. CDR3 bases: TGTGCCAGCAGCAAATTCTGGATAGGGGCTCAGCCCCAGCATTTT. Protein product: CASSKFWIGAQPQHF.